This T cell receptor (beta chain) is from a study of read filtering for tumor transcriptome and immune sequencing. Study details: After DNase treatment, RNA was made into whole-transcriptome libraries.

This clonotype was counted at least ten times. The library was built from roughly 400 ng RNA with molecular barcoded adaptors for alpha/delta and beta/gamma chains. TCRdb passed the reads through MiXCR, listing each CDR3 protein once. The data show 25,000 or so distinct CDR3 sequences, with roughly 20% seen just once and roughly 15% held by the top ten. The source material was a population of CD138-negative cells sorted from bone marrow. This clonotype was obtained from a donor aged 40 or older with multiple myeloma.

For the CDR3, the DNA is TGTGCCAGCTCACCACGATCCGAGATGAACACTGAAGCTTTCTTT. It yields the protein CASSPRSEMNTEAFF. The rearrangement joins TRBV18 to TRBJ1-1; D unclear. V was shortened by 1 base and J by 0 bases, with 9 bases between the two germline ends. The germline gives CDR1 KGHSH, CDR2 LQKENI. This CDR3 contains 15 residues.